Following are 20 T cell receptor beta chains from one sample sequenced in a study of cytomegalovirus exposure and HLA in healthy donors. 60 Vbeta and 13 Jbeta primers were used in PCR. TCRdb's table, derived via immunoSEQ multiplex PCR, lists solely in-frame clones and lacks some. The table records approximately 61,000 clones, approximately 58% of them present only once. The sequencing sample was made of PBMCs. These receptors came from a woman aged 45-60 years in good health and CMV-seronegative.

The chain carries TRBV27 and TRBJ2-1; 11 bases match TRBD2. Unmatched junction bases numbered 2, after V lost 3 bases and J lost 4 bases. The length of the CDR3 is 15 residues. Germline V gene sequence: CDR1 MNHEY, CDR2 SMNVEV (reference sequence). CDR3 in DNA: TGTGCCAGCAGTTTCCTAGCGGGAGGATACAATGAGCAGTTCTTC. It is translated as CASSFLAGGYNEQFF.

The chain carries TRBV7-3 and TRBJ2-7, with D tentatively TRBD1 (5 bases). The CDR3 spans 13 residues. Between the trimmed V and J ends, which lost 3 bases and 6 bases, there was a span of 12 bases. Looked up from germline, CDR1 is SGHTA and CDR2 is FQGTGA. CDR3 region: CASSFSTETEQYF. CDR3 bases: TGTGCCAGCAGCTTCTCGACAGAAACCGAGCAGTACTTC.

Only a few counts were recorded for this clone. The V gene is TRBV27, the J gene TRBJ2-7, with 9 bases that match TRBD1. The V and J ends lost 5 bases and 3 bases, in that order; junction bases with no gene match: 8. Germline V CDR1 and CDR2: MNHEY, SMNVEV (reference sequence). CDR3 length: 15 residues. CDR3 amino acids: CASSRSGTGRYEQYF. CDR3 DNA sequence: TGTGCCAGCAGTCGTAGTGGGACAGGGCGCTACGAGCAGTACTTC.

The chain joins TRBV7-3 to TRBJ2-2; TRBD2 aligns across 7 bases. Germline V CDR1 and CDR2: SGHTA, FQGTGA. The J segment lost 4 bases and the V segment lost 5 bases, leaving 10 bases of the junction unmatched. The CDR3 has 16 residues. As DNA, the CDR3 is TGTGCCAGCAGCCGTGACGGAGCTAGCGGCACCGGGGAGCTGTTTTTT. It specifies CASSRDGASGTGELFF.

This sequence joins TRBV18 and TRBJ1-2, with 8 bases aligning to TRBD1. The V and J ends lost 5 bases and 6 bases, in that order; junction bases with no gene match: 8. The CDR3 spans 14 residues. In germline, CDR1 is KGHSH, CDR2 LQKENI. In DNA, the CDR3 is TGTGCCAGCTCAGGCAAGGGACAGGTGGATGGCTACACCTTC. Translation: CASSGKGQVDGYTF.

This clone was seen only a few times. CDR3 loop: CATRAGDRGGTGYTF. As DNA, the CDR3 is TGTGCCACCAGAGCCGGGGACAGGGGAGGAACTGGCTACACCTTC. The chain combines TRBV15 with TRBJ1-2; 10 bases agree with TRBD1. CDR3 length equals 15 residues. The trim removed 6 bases at V and 7 bases at J, leaving 11 bases unmatched. Per germline, CDR1 LNHNV and CDR2 YYDKDF (reference sequence). Full variable domain (rest looked up from reference TRBV15 and TRBJ1-2): DAMVIQNPRYQVTQFGKPVTLSCSQTLNHNVMYWYQQKSSQAPKLLFHYYDKDFNNEADTPDNFQSRRPNTSFCFLDIRSPGLGDTAMYLCATRAGDRGGTGYTFGSGTRLTVV.

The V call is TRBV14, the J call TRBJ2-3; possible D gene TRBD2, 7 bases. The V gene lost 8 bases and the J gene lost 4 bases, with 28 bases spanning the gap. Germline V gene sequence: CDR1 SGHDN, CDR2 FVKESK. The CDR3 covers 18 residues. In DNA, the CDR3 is TGTGCCAGCGGGGGCCTCTCTCCTGGCGGGAGAAGGGCAGATACGCAGTATTTT. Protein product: CASGGLSPGGRRADTQYF.

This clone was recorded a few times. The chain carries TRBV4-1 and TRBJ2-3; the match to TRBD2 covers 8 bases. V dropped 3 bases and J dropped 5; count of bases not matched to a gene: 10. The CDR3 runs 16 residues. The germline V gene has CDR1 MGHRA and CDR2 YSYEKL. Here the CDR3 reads CASSQRSGREGDTQYF. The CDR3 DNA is TGCGCCAGCAGCCAGCGCTCCGGGAGGGAAGGAGATACGCAGTATTTT.

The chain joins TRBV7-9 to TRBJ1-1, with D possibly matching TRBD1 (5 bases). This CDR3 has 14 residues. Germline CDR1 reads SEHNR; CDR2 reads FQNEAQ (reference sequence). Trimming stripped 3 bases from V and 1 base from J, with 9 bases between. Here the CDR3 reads CASSLGQGNTEAFF. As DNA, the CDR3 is TGTGCCAGCAGCTTGGGGCAGGGGAACACTGAAGCTTTCTTT.

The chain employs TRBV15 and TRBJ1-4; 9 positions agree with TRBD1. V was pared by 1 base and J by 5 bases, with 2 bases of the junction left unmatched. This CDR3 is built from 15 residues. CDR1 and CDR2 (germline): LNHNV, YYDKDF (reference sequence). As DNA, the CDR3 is TGTGCCACCAGCAGAGTCGGGACAGGGAATGAAAAACTGTTTTTT. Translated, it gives CATSRVGTGNEKLFF.

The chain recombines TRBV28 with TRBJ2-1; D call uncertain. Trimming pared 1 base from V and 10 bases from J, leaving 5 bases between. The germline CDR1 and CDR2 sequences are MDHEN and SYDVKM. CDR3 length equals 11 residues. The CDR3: CASSLYREQFF. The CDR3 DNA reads TGTGCCAGCAGTTTATACAGAGAGCAGTTCTTC.

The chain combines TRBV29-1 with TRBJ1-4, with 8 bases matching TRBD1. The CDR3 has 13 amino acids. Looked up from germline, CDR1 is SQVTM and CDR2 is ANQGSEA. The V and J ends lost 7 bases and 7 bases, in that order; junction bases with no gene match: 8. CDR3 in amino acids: CSASGGEGEKLFF. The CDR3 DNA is TGCAGCGCCTCAGGGGGCGAGGGTGAAAAACTGTTTTTT.

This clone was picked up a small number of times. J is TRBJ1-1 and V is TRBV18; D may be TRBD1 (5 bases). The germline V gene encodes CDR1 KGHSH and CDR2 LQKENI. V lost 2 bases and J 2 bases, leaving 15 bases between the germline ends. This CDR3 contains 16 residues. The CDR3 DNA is TGTGCCAGCTCACCATCGACAGTCACTACAAACACTGAAGCTTTCTTT. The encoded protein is CASSPSTVTTNTEAFF.

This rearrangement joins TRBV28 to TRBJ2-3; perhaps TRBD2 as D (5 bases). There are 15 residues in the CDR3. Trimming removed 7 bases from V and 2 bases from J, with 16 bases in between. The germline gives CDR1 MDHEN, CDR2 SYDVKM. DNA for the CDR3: TGTGCCAGCACCTCCACGGGGTTTAACACAGATACGCAGTATTTT. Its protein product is CASTSTGFNTDTQYF.

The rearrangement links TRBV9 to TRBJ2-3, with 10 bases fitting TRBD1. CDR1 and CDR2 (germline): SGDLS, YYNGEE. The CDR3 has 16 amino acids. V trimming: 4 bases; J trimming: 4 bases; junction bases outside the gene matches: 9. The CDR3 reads CASSTQTGGRSDTQYF. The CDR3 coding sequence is TGTGCCAGCAGCACCCAGACAGGGGGCCGATCAGATACGCAGTATTTT.

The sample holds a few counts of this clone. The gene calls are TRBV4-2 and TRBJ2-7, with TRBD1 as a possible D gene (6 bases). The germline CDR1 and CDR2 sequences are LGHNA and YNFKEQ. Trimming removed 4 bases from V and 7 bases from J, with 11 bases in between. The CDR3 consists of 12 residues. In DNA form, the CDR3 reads TGTGCCAGCAGCCTACTCGGACAGGAGCAGTACTTC. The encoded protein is CASSLLGQEQYF.

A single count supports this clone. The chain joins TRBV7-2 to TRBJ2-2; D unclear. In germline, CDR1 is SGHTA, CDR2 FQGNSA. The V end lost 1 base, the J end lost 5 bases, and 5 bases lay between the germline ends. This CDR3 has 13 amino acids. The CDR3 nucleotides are TGTGCCAGCAGCTTAGTCCGGACCGGGGAGCTGTTTTTT. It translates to CASSLVRTGELFF. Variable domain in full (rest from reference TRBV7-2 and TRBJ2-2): GAGVSQSPSNKVTEKGKDVELRCDPISGHTALYWYRQSLGQGLEFLIYFQGNSAPDKSGLPSDRFSAERTGGSVSTLTIQRTQQEDSAVYLCASSLVRTGELFFGEGSRLTVL.

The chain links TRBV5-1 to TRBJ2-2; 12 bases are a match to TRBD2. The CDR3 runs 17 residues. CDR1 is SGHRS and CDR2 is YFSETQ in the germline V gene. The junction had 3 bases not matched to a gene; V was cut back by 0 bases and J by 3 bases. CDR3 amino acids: CASSLGLAGDHTGELFF. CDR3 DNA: TGCGCCAGCAGCTTGGGACTAGCGGGAGATCACACCGGGGAGCTGTTTTTT.

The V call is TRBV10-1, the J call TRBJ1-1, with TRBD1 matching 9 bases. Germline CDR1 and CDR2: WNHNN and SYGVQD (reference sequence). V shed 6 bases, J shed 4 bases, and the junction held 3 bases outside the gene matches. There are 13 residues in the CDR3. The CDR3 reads CASSGQGSTEAFF. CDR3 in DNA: TGCGCCAGCAGCGGACAGGGGTCCACTGAAGCTTTCTTT.

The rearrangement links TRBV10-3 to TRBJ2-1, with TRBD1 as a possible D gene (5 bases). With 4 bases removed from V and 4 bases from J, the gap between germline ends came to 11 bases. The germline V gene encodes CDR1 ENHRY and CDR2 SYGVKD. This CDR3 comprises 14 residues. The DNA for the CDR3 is TGTGCCATCAGTGCCGCAGGGTCTTACAATGAGCAGTTCTTC. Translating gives CAISAAGSYNEQFF.